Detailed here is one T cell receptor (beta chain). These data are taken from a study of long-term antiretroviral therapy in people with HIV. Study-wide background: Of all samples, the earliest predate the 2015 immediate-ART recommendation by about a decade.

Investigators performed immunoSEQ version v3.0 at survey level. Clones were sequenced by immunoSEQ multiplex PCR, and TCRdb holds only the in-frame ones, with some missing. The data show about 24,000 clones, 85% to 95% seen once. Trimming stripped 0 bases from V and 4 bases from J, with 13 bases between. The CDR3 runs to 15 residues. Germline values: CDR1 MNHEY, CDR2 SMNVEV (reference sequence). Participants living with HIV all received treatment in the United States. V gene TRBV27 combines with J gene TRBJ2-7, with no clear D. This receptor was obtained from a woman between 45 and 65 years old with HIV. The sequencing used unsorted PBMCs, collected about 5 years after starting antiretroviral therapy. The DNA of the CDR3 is TGTGCCAGCAGTTTATCAGGCAGTATTTATTACGAGCAGTACTTC. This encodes CASSLSGSIYYEQYF.